This TCR beta chain was documented in a study of cytomegalovirus exposure and HLA in healthy donors. Study-wide background: Of the donors genotyped, about 390 in all, 75% to 90% fell in the Caucasian-associated ancestry cluster.

With 60 Vbeta and 13 Jbeta primers, the PCR was carried out. Assay: immunoSEQ multiplex PCR; the TCRdb copy retains only in-frame clones and omits some. The data hold about 140,000 clones, with 65% to 70% observed a single time. Comments on this clone: Its matching antigen is unknown.

This CDR3 is built from 15 residues. Per germline, CDR1 MDHEN and CDR2 SYDVKM. The V and J ends lost 1 base and 8 bases respectively, with 15 bases between them. Healthy bone marrow donors supplied every sample. Whole-study findings and limits: TCR beta V- and J-gene trimming was later associated with a missense DCLRE1C variant. The study recorded about 150 TCR beta chains that were cytomegalovirus-associated.

V usage is TRBV28 and J usage is TRBJ2-4; no clear D gene. Source material: PBMCs. The receptor was derived from a human donor in good health. The CDR3 region has the DNA TGTGCCAGCAGTTTATTCAACCTTCTCGGTTACATTCAGTACTTC. This codes for CASSLFNLLGYIQYF.